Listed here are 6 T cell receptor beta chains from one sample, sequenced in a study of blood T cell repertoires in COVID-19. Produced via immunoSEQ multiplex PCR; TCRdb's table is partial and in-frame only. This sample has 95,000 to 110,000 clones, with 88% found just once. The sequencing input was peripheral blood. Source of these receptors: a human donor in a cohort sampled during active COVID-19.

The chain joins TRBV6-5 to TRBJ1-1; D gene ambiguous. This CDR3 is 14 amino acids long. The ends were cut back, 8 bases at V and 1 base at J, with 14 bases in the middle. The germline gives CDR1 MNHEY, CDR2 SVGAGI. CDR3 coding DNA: TGTGCCAGCTCGTGGGCGGGAGAGAACACTGAAGCTTTCTTT. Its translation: CASSWAGENTEAFF.

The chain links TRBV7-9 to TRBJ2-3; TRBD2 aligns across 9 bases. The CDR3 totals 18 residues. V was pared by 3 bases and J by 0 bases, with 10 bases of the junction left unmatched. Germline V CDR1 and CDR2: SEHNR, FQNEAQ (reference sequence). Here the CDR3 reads CASSFRLAGSTSTDTQYF. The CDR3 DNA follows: TGTGCCAGCAGCTTCCGGCTAGCGGGGTCAACTAGCACAGATACGCAGTATTTT.

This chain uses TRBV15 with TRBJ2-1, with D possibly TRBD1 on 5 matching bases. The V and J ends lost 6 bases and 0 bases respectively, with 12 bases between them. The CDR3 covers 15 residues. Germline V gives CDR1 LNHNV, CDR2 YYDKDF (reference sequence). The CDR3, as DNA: TGTGCCACCAGTCAACAGGTATTCTCCTACAATGAGCAGTTCTTC. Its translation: CATSQQVFSYNEQFF.

CDR3 sequence reads: CASRLASRGSPKTPLHF. Written as DNA, the CDR3 is TGTGCAAGTCGCTTAGCGAGCAGGGGTAGTCCTAAGACACCCCTCCACTTT. This chain uses TRBV12-2 with TRBJ1-6; the DNA was not compared with TRBD1, the D call given in the table. TRBV12-2 has pseudogene status. This CDR3 spans 17 amino acids.

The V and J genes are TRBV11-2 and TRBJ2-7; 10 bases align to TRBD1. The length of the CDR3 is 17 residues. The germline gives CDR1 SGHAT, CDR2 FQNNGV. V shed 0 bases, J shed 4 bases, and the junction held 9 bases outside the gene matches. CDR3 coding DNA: TGTGCCAGCAGCTTAGATAGGCGGGACAGGGGAGAGTACGAGCAGTACTTC. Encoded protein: CASSLDRRDRGEYEQYF.

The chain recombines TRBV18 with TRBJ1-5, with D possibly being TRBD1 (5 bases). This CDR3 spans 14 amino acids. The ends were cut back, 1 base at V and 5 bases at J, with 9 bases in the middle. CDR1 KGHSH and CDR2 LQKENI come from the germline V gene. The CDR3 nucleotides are TGTGCCAGCTCACCACGGGGGGTGGATCAGCCCCAGCATTTT. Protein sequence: CASSPRGVDQPQHF.